This T cell receptor beta chain derives from a study of neurological immune-mediated disorders. There are 14 residues in the CDR3. J lost 6 bases, V lost 0 bases, and 0 bases had no gene match. Per the germline V gene, CDR1 is LNHNV and CDR2 is YYDKDF (reference sequence). TCRdb reanalysed the 5' RACE reads using MiXCR and keeps one entry per CDR3 protein. The data contain 53,000 or so distinct CDR3 sequences, about 8% of them seen just once; the ten biggest clones take up 1.9%. The time point is: longitudinal time-point 3. Unsorted libraries were prepared from 2 million PBMCs held at -80 C. This clonotype showed up many times.

The J gene is TRBJ2-2, the V gene TRBV15, with 8 bases lining up with TRBD1. The TCR originated in a woman aged 40-49 years in good health. The source material was PBMCs. In DNA, the CDR3 is TGTGCCACCAGCAGAGAGGGACAGGCCGGGGAGCTGTTTTTT. Amino acids: CATSREGQAGELFF.